The 6 T cell receptor beta chains below come from one sample, sequenced in a study of neurological immune-mediated disorders. MiXCR, run by TCRdb on the 5' RACE reads, gives a single entry per CDR3 protein. Of over 60,000 distinct CDR3 sequences listed, approximately 5% were seen once; the top ten hold approximately 2.2%. Sequenced material: PBMCs. The receptor source for this set is a woman under 40 with multiple sclerosis.

This clonotype has a count of ten or more. The rearrangement uses TRBV5-1 and TRBJ2-3; 8 nucleotides align to TRBD2. In germline, CDR1 is SGHRS, CDR2 YFSETQ. Germline trimming cut 4 bases from V and 1 base from J; bases unmatched to any gene: 11. The length of the CDR3 is 17 residues. The CDR3 nucleotides are TGCGCCAGCAGCCCTCCCTCGTCAGCGGGAGGCACAGATACGCAGTATTTT. This codes for CASSPPSSAGGTDTQYF.

The sample holds many counts of this clonotype. The chain uses TRBV27 and TRBJ2-5; D unresolved. The CDR3 is made up of 17 amino acids. In germline, CDR1 is MNHEY, CDR2 SMNVEV (reference sequence). The ends were cut back, 2 bases at V and 0 bases at J, with 16 bases in the middle. DNA of the CDR3: TGTGCCAGCAGTTTAGGCCTAAGTCTTACGTACCAAGAGACCCAGTACTTC. Its protein product is CASSLGLSLTYQETQYF.

This clonotype was observed a handful of times. The V and J genes are TRBV5-6 and TRBJ2-7; tentative D call: TRBD2 (5 bases). V lost 3 bases to trimming and J lost 1 base, with 17 bases between them. The CDR3 is 16 residues long. Germline lookup yields CDR1 SGHDT and CDR2 YYEEEE. The CDR3: CASSSLTGSWSYEQYV. The DNA of the CDR3 is TGTGCCAGCAGCTCACTGACGGGAAGCTGGTCCTACGAGCAGTACGTC.

The CDR3 spells CASSLGLAGDTQYF. In nucleotides, the CDR3 is TGCGCCAGCAGCTTGGGACTAGCTGGAGATACGCAGTATTTT. The chain recombines TRBV5-1 with TRBJ2-3, with 7 positions matching TRBD2. Trimming took 0 bases from V and 5 from J; bases not matched to a gene: 3. CDR1 is SGHRS, CDR2 YFSETQ, per germline. The CDR3 loop spans 14 amino acids.

This clonotype was seen ten or more times. The chain uses TRBV20-1 and TRBJ2-3; the match to TRBD1 covers 9 bases. J was trimmed by 4 bases and V by 1 base; bases with no gene match: 18. The length of the CDR3 is 19 residues. Germline V CDR1 and CDR2: DFQATT, SNEGSKA (reference sequence). CDR3 coding DNA: TGCAGTGCTAGAGGGACAGCCAACCAACAGGGGGCGAGGGCAGATACGCAGTATTTT. Translating gives CSARGTANQQGARADTQYF.

This clonotype was picked up many times. The genes are TRBV6-1 and TRBJ2-7; 10 nucleotides agree with TRBD1. This CDR3 has 15 amino acids. Per germline, CDR1 MNHNS and CDR2 SASEGT. Unmatched junction bases numbered 5, after V lost 3 bases and J lost 3 bases. CDR3 coding DNA: TGTGCCAGCAGTGAGAGACAGGGGGCCAACTACGAGCAGTACTTC. It yields the protein CASSERQGANYEQYF.